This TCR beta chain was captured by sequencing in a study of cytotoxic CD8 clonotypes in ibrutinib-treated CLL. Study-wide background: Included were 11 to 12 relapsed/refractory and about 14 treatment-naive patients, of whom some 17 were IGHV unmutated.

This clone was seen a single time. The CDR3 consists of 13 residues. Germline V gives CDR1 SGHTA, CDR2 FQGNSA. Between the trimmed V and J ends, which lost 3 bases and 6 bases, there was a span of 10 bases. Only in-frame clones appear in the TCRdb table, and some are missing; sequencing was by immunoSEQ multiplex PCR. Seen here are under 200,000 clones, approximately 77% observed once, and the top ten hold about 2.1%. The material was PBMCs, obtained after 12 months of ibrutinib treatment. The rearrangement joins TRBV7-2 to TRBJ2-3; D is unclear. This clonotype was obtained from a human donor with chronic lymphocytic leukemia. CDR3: CASSFGDLDTQYF. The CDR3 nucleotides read TGTGCCAGCAGCTTTGGGGATCTCGATACGCAGTATTTT.